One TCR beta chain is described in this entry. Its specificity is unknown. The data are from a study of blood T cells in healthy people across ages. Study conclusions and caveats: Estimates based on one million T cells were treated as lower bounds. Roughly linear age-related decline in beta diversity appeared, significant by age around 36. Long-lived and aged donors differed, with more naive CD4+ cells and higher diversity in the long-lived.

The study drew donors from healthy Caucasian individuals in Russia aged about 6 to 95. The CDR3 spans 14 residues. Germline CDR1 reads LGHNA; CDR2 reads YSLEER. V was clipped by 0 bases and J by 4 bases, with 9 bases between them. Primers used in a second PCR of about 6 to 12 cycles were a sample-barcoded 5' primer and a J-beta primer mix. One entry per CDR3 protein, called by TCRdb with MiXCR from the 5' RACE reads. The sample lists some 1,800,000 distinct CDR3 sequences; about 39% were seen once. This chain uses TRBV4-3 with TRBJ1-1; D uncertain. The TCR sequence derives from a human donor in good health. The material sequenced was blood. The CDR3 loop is CASSQDLTVTEAFF. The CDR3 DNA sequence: TGCGCCAGCAGCCAAGATCTTACGGTCACTGAAGCTTTCTTT.